What follows are 11 T cell receptor beta chains derived from one specimen sequenced in a study of T cell changes during pregnancy in multiple sclerosis. Some clones are missing from TCRdb's copy, which holds only in-frame ones; the method was immunoSEQ multiplex PCR. The sample lists 93,000 or so clones, around 90% occurring once. This specimen was peripheral blood, taken before pregnancy. These TCRs come from a female donor with multiple sclerosis, enrolled in a pregnancy study.

The chain is built from TRBV5-4 and TRBJ1-5, with no clear D. The V end was cut by 1 base, the J end by 9 bases, with 8 bases between. The CDR3 sequence is 12 residues long. The V gene's germline CDR1 is SGHNT and CDR2 YYREEE (reference sequence). CDR3 DNA: TGTGCCAGCAGCTTGACCCCGGGGCCCCAGCATTTT. Protein product: CASSLTPGPQHF.

This clone was counted a few times. The chain carries TRBV4-1 and TRBJ1-1; the D is unclear. Germline-derived CDR1 and CDR2 are MGHRA and YSYEKL. CDR3 length: 13 amino acids. V dropped 3 bases and J dropped 8 bases, with 13 bases sitting between them. The CDR3 region is CASSHQQPPEAFF. The CDR3 nucleotides are TGCGCCAGCAGCCATCAACAGCCCCCAGAAGCTTTCTTT.

The V gene is TRBV5-1, the J gene TRBJ2-1; D perhaps matches TRBD1 (5 bases). The CDR3 runs 14 residues. Trimming pared 0 bases from V and 7 bases from J, leaving 11 bases between. Germline CDR1 is SGHRS and CDR2 is YFSETQ. CDR3 loop: CASSLGGSGNEQFF. The CDR3 DNA reads as TGCGCCAGCAGCTTGGGGGGCTCTGGGAATGAGCAGTTCTTC.

The chain carries TRBV5-1 and TRBJ1-5; a possible D gene is TRBD1 (6 bases). The CDR3 is made up of 15 amino acids. Trimming left V 0 bases short and J 0 bases short, with 7 bases between. Germline CDR1 reads SGHRS; CDR2 reads YFSETQ. The CDR3 region is CASSLGTASNQPQHF. CDR3 bases: TGCGCCAGCAGCTTGGGGACAGCTAGCAATCAGCCCCAGCATTTT.

This clone was detected only once. The chain combines TRBV5-5 with TRBJ1-2, with D possibly TRBD1 on 6 matching bases. The V end lost 0 bases, the J end lost 1 base, and 10 bases lay between the germline ends. The CDR3 has 15 amino acids. Germline values: CDR1 SGHKS, CDR2 YYEKEE (reference sequence). CDR3 sequence reads: CASSLAAGVNYGYTF. DNA of the CDR3: TGTGCCAGCAGCTTGGCAGCAGGGGTTAACTATGGCTACACCTTC.

The rearrangement uses TRBV5-4 and TRBJ2-3; 8 bases map to TRBD1. The CDR3 has 13 amino acids. Germline-derived CDR1 and CDR2 are SGHNT and YYREEE (reference sequence). Trimming at V came to 5 bases and at J to 5 bases, leaving 4 bases not matched to a gene. The DNA for the CDR3 is TGTGCCAGCAGGCGACAGGGGTTAGATACGCAGTATTTT. The encoded protein is CASRRQGLDTQYF.

This rearrangement joins TRBV27 to TRBJ2-7; 7 positions match TRBD1. The length of the CDR3 is 14 residues. V shed 3 bases and J 4 bases; nucleotides not matched to a gene: 6. Germline-derived CDR1 and CDR2 are MNHEY and SMNVEV (reference sequence). In nucleotides, the CDR3 is TGTGCCAGCAGTTTTAGACAGGGTGTATACGAGCAGTACTTC. Its protein product is CASSFRQGVYEQYF.

Points on this clone: The identical CDR3 is also encoded by other nucleotide sequences in the sample. The chain employs TRBV5-1 and TRBJ2-3; possibly TRBD2 for D (7 bases). Germline V gene data show CDR1 as SGHRS and CDR2 as YFSETQ. This CDR3 is built from 15 residues. V gave up 0 bases and J gave up 2 bases, with 10 bases separating them. CDR3 coding DNA: TGCGCCAGCAGCTTGGTGGGGGGGCCCACAGATACGCAGTATTTT. Protein: CASSLVGGPTDTQYF.

The chain is built from TRBV18 and TRBJ2-1; the match to TRBD2 covers 11 bases. The CDR3 has 15 residues. V lost 2 bases, J lost 3 bases, and 0 bases stayed unmatched. Germline CDR1 KGHSH, CDR2 LQKENI. The CDR3 reads CASSPGLAGYNEQFF. The CDR3 DNA sequence: TGTGCCAGCTCACCAGGACTAGCGGGCTACAATGAGCAGTTCTTC.

The chain couples TRBV5-1 to TRBJ1-1; D is perhaps TRBD1 (6 bases). The germline V gene has CDR1 SGHRS and CDR2 YFSETQ. The CDR3 is 14 residues long. V gave up 7 bases and J gave up 2 bases, with 15 bases separating them. CDR3 residues: CASATGTVNTEAFF. The CDR3 bases are TGCGCCAGCGCCACAGGGACCGTTAACACTGAAGCTTTCTTT.

This chain joins TRBV9 and TRBJ2-1; 10 bases are shared with TRBD2. V lost 4 bases to trimming and J lost 6 bases; unmatched junction nucleotides: 10. The CDR3 loop spans 16 amino acids. The V gene's germline CDR1 is SGDLS and CDR2 YYNGEE. The CDR3 spells CASSHSPGLAINEQFF. CDR3 nucleotide sequence: TGTGCCAGCAGCCATAGTCCGGGACTAGCGATCAATGAGCAGTTCTTC.